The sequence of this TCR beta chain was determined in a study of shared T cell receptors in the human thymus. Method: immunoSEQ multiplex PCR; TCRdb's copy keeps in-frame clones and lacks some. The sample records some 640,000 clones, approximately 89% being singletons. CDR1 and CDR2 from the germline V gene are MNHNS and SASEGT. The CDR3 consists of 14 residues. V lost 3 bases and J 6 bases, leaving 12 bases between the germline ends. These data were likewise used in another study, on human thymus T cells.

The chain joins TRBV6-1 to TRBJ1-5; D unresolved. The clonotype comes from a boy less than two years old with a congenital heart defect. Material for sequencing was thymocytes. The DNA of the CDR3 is TGTGCCAGCAGTGACGGGTTTCAAGGTCAGCCCCAGCATTTT. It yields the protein CASSDGFQGQPQHF.